This T cell receptor (beta chain) appears in the sequencing data of a study of HIV-infected children after antiretroviral therapy interruption. On the study more broadly: Interruption group median age 9.5 years; continuous group about 8 years.

Treatment of the sample: PENTA 11 planned treatment interruption arm or continuous ART arm. A 3' RACE protocol on RNA, with unique molecular identifiers, produced the TCR library. TCRdb itself ran the 3' RACE reads through MiXCR, one entry per CDR3 protein. The table has 15,000 to 17,000 distinct CDR3 sequences, approximately 3% seen once. This clonotype rates as medium-sized (0.01 to 0.1%). An end of the junction differs from the germline gene, which may be a read error. The CDR3 totals 11 residues. The sequence was obtained from a child under 18 with HIV. The source was CD45RA+ CD4+ T cells from PBMCs, collected from a donor given antiretroviral therapy, either interrupted or continuous. The subset is: naive CD4+ CD45RA+ CD45RO- T cells. The chain carries TRBV12-3 or TRBV12-4 and TRBJ2-5; D remains ambiguous. CDR3 nucleotide sequence: TGTGCAAGCAGCTCAGAAGACACCCAGTACTTT. This translates into CASSSEDTQYF.